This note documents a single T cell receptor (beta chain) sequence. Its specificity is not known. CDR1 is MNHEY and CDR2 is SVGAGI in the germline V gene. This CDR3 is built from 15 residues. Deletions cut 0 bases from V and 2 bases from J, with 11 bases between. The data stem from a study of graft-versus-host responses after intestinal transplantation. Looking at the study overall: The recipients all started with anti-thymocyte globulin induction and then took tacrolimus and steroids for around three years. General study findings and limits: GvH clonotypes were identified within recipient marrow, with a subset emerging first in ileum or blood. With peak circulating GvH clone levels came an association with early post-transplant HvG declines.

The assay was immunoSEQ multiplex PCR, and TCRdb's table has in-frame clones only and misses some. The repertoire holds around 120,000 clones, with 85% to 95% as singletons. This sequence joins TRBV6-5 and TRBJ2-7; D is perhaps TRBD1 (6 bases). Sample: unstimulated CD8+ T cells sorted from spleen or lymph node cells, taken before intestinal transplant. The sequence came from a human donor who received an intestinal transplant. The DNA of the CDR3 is TGTGCCAGCAGTTACTCGGGGGACACCCCCTACGAGCAGTACTTC. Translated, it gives CASSYSGDTPYEQYF.